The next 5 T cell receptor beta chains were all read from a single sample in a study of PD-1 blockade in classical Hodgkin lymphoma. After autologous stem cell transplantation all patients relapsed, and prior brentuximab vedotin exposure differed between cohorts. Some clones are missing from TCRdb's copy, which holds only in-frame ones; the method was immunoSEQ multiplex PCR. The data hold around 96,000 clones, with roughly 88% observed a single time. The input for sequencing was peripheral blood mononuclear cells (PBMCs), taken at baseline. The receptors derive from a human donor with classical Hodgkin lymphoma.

The DNA of the CDR3 is TGTGCCAGCACCCAAGAGCGGGGTCAGCCCCAGCATTTT. Translated: CASTQERGQPQHF. The genes are TRBV6-5 and TRBJ1-5; D is unclear. Germline CDR1 MNHEY, CDR2 SVGAGI. Trimming took off 7 bases at V and 6 bases at J, with 13 bases between the two ends. This CDR3 contains 13 residues.

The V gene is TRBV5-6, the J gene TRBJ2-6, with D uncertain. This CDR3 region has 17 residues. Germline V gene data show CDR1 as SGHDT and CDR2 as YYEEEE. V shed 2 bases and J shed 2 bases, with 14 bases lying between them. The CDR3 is CASSLLGLETGANVLTF. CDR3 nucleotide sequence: TGTGCCAGCAGCTTACTTGGTTTAGAGACTGGGGCCAACGTCCTGACTTTC.

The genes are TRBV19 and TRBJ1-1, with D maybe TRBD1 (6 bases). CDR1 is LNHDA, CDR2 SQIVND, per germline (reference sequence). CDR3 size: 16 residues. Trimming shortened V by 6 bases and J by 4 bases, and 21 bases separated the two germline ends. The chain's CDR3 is CASSIPPQGRITEAFF. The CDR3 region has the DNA TGTGCCAGTAGCATCCCCCCGCAGGGGAGAATCACTGAAGCTTTCTTT.

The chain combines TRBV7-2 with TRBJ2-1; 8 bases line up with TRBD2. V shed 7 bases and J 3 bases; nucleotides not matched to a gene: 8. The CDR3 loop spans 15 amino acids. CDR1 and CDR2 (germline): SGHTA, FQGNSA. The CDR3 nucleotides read TGTGCCAGCATCCAACCGGGACTAGGCTACAATGAGCAGTTCTTC. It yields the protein CASIQPGLGYNEQFF.

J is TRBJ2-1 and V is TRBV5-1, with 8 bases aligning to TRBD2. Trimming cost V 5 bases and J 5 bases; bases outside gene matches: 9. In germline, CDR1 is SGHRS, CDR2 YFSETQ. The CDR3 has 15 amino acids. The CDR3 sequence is CASSMRAGVDNEQFF. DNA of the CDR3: TGCGCCAGCAGTATGAGAGCGGGGGTCGACAATGAGCAGTTCTTC.